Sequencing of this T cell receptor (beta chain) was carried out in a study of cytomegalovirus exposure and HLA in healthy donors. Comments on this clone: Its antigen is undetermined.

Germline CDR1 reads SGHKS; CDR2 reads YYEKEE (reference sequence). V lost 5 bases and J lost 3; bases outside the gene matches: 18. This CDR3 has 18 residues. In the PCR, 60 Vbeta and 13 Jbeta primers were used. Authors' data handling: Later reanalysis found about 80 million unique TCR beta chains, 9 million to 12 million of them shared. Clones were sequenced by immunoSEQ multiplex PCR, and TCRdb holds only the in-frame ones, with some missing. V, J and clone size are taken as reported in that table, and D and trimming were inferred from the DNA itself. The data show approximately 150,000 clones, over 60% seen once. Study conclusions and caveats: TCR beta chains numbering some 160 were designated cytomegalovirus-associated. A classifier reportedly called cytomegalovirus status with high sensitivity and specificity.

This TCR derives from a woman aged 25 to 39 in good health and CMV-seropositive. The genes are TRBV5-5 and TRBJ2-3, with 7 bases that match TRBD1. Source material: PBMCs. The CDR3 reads CASSSLPVRGGTTDTQYF. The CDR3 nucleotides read TGTGCCAGCAGTTCCTTACCCGTTCGAGGGGGCACGACAGATACGCAGTATTTT.